The 17 T cell receptor beta chains listed next were all sequenced from one sample in a study of shared clonotypes between healthy human individuals. Sequencing used immunoSEQ multiplex PCR; TCRdb keeps in-frame clones, though not all of them. The table has 450,000 or so clones, over 60% seen once. The sample taken for sequencing was PBMCs. All receptors derive from a woman aged 40 to 50 in good health. Some clones in this sample may be carry-over from other donors' samples.

The chain has TRBV15 and TRBJ2-7; maybe TRBD2 (6 bases). Per the germline V gene, CDR1 is LNHNV and CDR2 is YYDKDF (reference sequence). This CDR3 spans 11 amino acids. V lost 8 bases to trimming and J lost 4 bases, with 9 bases between them. CDR3 DNA sequence: TGTGCCACCGGTGGGGGGTACGAGCAGTACTTC. It yields the protein CATGGGYEQYF.

This clone was recorded many times. This chain joins TRBV6-1 and TRBJ2-7; a weak D match, TRBD2 (6 bases). The CDR3 consists of 13 residues. The ends were cut back, 6 bases at V and 3 bases at J, with 12 bases in the middle. Germline V gene lookup returns CDR1 MNHNS and CDR2 SASEGT. The CDR3 DNA follows: TGTGCCAGCAGCCTTGTGGGGGGCTACGAGCAGTACTTC. This sequence encodes CASSLVGGYEQYF.

This sequence joins TRBV2 and TRBJ2-7, with 9 bases identical to TRBD2. This CDR3 has 14 residues. Trimming took 7 bases from V and 6 from J; bases not matched to a gene: 10. Germline CDR1 is SNHLY and CDR2 is FYNNEI. The CDR3 region has the DNA TGTGCCAGCATGAGGGGAGCGGGGGGTCGCGAGCAGTACTTC. It specifies CASMRGAGGREQYF.

This clone came up once. The chain couples TRBV13 to TRBJ2-1, with TRBD2 identical over 15 bases. Germline CDR1 reads PRHDT; CDR2 reads FYEKMQ (reference sequence). Trimming took 4 bases from V and 7 from J; bases not matched to a gene: 14. This CDR3 is built from 19 residues. The CDR3 spells CASSYFGLAGGRAGNEQFF. The CDR3 nucleotides read TGTGCCAGCAGCTATTTCGGACTAGCGGGAGGGAGAGCGGGTAATGAGCAGTTCTTC.

The chain combines TRBV19 with TRBJ1-1; D call uncertain. The CDR3 totals 13 residues. V was clipped by 6 bases and J by 6 bases, with 14 bases between them. CDR1 is LNHDA, CDR2 SQIVND, per germline (reference sequence). The CDR3: CASRERAVAEAFF. The CDR3 DNA sequence: TGTGCCAGTAGGGAAAGGGCGGTCGCTGAAGCTTTCTTT.

This clone occurred once. This probably arose from a read error, given a far larger clone one base away. The same CDR3 arises from other DNA sequences in this sample as well. The chain combines TRBV2 with TRBJ2-7; unclear D gene. The CDR3 has 10 residues. CDR1 is SNHLY and CDR2 is FYNNEI in the germline V gene. In DNA, the CDR3 is TGCGCCAGCAGTCTCCACGAGCAGTACTTC. Encoded protein: CASSLHEQYF.

The rearrangement joins TRBV18 to TRBJ1-1, with no clear D. Germline assignment: CDR1 KGHSH and CDR2 LQKENI. The CDR3 extends over 13 amino acids. Trimming took 4 bases from V and 1 from J, leaving 7 bases between them. The CDR3 bases are TGTGCCAGCTCACTCCAGGAGAACACTGAAGCTTTCTTT. It specifies CASSLQENTEAFF.

This clone was counted a single time. The chain is built from TRBV5-4 and TRBJ2-1; D is ambiguous. The CDR3 contains 14 residues. Germline values: CDR1 SGHNT, CDR2 YYREEE (reference sequence). V lost 1 base, J lost 5 bases, and 10 bases lay in between. The CDR3 protein is CASSLYGLHNEQFF. CDR3 nucleotide sequence: TGTGCCAGCAGCTTGTACGGATTACACAATGAGCAGTTCTTC.

The rearrangement joins TRBV4-1 to TRBJ2-7; 8 nucleotides agree with TRBD2. V was pared by 5 bases and J by 4 bases, with 10 bases of the junction left unmatched. Germline CDR1 reads MGHRA; CDR2 reads YSYEKL. The CDR3 runs to 15 residues. For the CDR3, the DNA is TGCGCCAGCAGCTTGGTACTAGCGGCTGAATACGAGCAGTACTTC. Protein product: CASSLVLAAEYEQYF.

This clone was picked up many times. The chain uses TRBV19 and TRBJ1-5, with a weak D call TRBD1 (6 bases). The V end was cut by 5 bases, the J end by 3 bases, with 17 bases between. The length of the CDR3 is 16 residues. CDR1 is LNHDA and CDR2 is SQIVND in the germline V gene (reference sequence). In DNA, the CDR3 is TGTGCCAGTAGTGTTCCCGGGACACAATCCAATCAGCCCCAGCATTTT. Translated, it gives CASSVPGTQSNQPQHF.

This clone is a singleton in its sample. One junction end does not reproduce the germline sequence, and a read error may be involved. V usage is TRBV7-3 and J usage is TRBJ1-2; a weak D match, TRBD1 (5 bases). Germline values: CDR1 SGHTA, CDR2 FQGTGA. The CDR3 sequence is 12 residues long. CDR3 sequence reads: CASSPNGRELDF. Written as DNA, the CDR3 is TGTGCCAGCAGCCCCAACGGCAGGGAATTAGACTTC.

The chain combines TRBV11-2 with TRBJ2-5; TRBD2 is a possible D gene (5 bases). The CDR3 consists of 15 residues. The germline V gene encodes CDR1 SGHAT and CDR2 FQNNGV. Trimming removed 4 bases from V and 1 base from J, with 13 bases in between. CDR3 sequence: CASSSPWAGQETQYF. The DNA for the CDR3 is TGTGCCAGCAGCTCCCCATGGGCGGGCCAAGAGACCCAGTACTTC.

About this clone itself: Only one base separates this from a far larger clonotype, so it likely reflects a read error. The rearrangement joins TRBV28 to TRBJ1-5; D remains ambiguous. Per germline, CDR1 MDHEN and CDR2 SYDVKM. This CDR3 is built from 9 residues. The CDR3 coding sequence is TGTGCCAACAGTTTTGCTCAGCATTTT. This translates into CANSFAQHF.

The rearrangement uses TRBV28 and TRBJ2-2; D call uncertain. The CDR3 runs 13 residues. The V end was cut by 5 bases, the J end by 4 bases, with 8 bases between. Germline V gene lookup returns CDR1 MDHEN and CDR2 SYDVKM. In DNA form, the CDR3 reads TGTGCCAGCAGTAACCCCCCCACCGGGGAGCTGTTTTTT. It yields the protein CASSNPPTGELFF.

This sequence joins TRBV28 and TRBJ2-1; D unresolved. This CDR3 has 12 residues. Germline V gives CDR1 MDHEN, CDR2 SYDVKM. With 5 bases removed from V and 8 bases from J, the gap between germline ends came to 10 bases. The CDR3 nucleotides are TGTGCCAGCAGTCCTGCCGGCCATGAGCAGTTCTTC. It encodes CASSPAGHEQFF.

The J gene is TRBJ1-4, the V gene TRBV28; possible D gene TRBD1, 5 bases. Germline V gene sequence: CDR1 MDHEN, CDR2 SYDVKM. Deletions cut 6 bases from V and 5 bases from J, with 13 bases between. The CDR3 sequence is 14 residues long. CDR3 DNA sequence: TGTGCCAGCAGCCTTGGACACCAGAATGAAAAACTGTTTTTT. Protein: CASSLGHQNEKLFF.

The rearrangement links TRBV28 to TRBJ1-2, with D tentatively TRBD1 (6 bases). Trimming took 6 bases from V and 3 from J, leaving 14 bases between them. The CDR3 has 14 amino acids. Germline V CDR1 and CDR2: MDHEN, SYDVKM. The CDR3 bases are TGTGCCAGCAGCCGGGCGGGGGGCCACTATGGCTACACCTTC. Protein: CASSRAGGHYGYTF.